Below are 4 T cell receptor beta chains sequenced from a single sample in a study of T cells in Graves' hyperthyroidism and ophthalmopathy. From RNA transcripts, TCR beta CDR3 regions were amplified. HTBI primers were used for first-round RT-PCR of the TCR CDR3. TCRdb itself ran the multiplex PCR reads through MiXCR, one entry per CDR3 protein. Here the sample spans around 210,000 distinct CDR3 sequences, roughly 17% being singletons. The sequenced material came from blood. All receptors derive from a woman aged 50 to 60 with Graves' hyperthyroidism.

This clonotype was counted many times. The chain carries TRBV12-3 or TRBV12-4 and TRBJ1-2, with D possibly TRBD1 on 5 matching bases. Trimming took off 6 bases at V and 4 bases at J, with 21 bases between the two ends. The CDR3 has 16 residues. In DNA form, the CDR3 reads TGTGCCAGCAGCCCCTTGGATCCGGGGACTAGCTATGGCTACACCTTC. Its translation is CASSPLDPGTSYGYTF.

The chain combines TRBV28 with TRBJ1-5; the D is unclear. Germline CDR1 and CDR2: MDHEN and SYDVKM. V was cut by 9 bases and J by 0 bases, with 9 bases left in between. The CDR3 is 13 residues long. Written as DNA, the CDR3 is TGTGCCAGTTGCAGCGATAGCAATCAGCCCCAGCATTTT. Translating gives CASCSDSNQPQHF.

V is TRBV7-3 and J is TRBJ1-4; no clear D gene. The CDR3 contains 13 residues. CDR1 SGHTA and CDR2 FQGTGA come from the germline V gene. Trimming took off 5 bases at V and 4 bases at J, with 8 bases between the two ends. The chain's CDR3 is CASSPNRNEKLFF. CDR3 in DNA: TGTGCCAGCAGCCCAAATCGTAATGAAAAACTGTTTTTT.

This clonotype appeared many times. The chain joins TRBV20-1 to TRBJ2-7, with 9 bases fitting TRBD1. Per germline, CDR1 DFQATT and CDR2 SNEGSKA (reference sequence). CDR3 size: 13 residues. Trimming removed 6 bases from V and 6 bases from J; junction bases left unmatched: 9. CDR3 protein: CSANRDRASEQYF. The CDR3 region has the DNA TGCAGTGCAAACCGGGACAGGGCGTCCGAGCAGTACTTC.